One sample yielded the 4 T cell receptor beta chains listed below, sequenced in a study of T cell responses to AZD1222 COVID-19 vaccine. Profiled with immunoSEQ multiplex PCR; TCRdb holds only in-frame clones, not every one. The table includes some 110,000 clones, roughly 85% detected once. The source was peripheral blood, collected 28 days after the second AZD1222 dose. The source of these receptors is an adult who received the AZD1222 COVID-19 vaccine.

V and J are TRBV19 and TRBJ1-2; a weak D match, TRBD1 (5 bases). There are 13 residues in the CDR3. The V gene's germline CDR1 is LNHDA and CDR2 SQIVND (reference sequence). V was clipped by 3 bases and J by 6 bases, with 11 bases between them. The CDR3 region is CASSIRVSDGYTF. For the CDR3, the DNA is TGTGCCAGTAGTATCAGGGTGTCGGATGGCTACACCTTC.

The CDR3 DNA follows: TGTGCCATCAGGGGCTCTTTAGATCAGCCCCAGCATTTT. Protein product: CAIRGSLDQPQHF. The chain carries TRBV10-3 and TRBJ1-5; no clear D. Trimming took off 6 bases at V and 5 bases at J, with 11 bases between the two ends. The germline CDR1 and CDR2 sequences are ENHRY and SYGVKD. This CDR3 is built from 13 residues.

The V and J genes are TRBV5-5 and TRBJ2-5; no firm D call. The germline V and J ends were trimmed by 3 bases and 5 bases, with 5 bases remaining between them. The CDR3 is 11 amino acids. Germline V lookup: CDR1 SGHKS, CDR2 YYEKEE (reference sequence). CDR3 region: CASSYTETQYF. Written as DNA, the CDR3 is TGTGCCAGCAGCTACACGGAGACCCAGTACTTC. Supplemented by reference TRBV5-5 and TRBJ2-5, the full variable domain reads DAGVTQSPTHLIKTRGQQVTLRCSPISGHKSVSWYQQVLGQGPQFIFQYYEKEERGRGNFPDRFSARQFPNYSSELNVNALLLGDSALYLCASSYTETQYFGPGTRLLVL.

This clone was seen just once. The chain employs TRBV5-6 and TRBJ1-2; 7 bases line up with TRBD1. The CDR3 totals 13 residues. The V gene's germline CDR1 is SGHDT and CDR2 YYEEEE. The V gene end was trimmed by 8 bases and the J gene end by 4 bases; junction bases not matched to a gene: 8. CDR3 in amino acids: CASNLQGTYGYTF. Written as DNA, the CDR3 is TGTGCCAGTAATCTACAGGGGACCTATGGCTACACCTTC.